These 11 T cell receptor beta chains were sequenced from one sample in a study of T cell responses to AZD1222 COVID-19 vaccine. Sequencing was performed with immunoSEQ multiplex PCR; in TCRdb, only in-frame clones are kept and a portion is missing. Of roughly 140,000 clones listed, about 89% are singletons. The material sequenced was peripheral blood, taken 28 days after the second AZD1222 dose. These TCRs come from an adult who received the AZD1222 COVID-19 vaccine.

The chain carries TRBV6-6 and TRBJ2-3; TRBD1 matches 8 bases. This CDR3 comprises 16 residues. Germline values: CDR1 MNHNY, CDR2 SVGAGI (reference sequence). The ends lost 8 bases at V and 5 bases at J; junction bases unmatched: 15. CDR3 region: CASVSGTGSKRDTQYF. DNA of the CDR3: TGTGCCAGCGTATCCGGGACAGGCTCAAAAAGAGATACGCAGTATTTT.

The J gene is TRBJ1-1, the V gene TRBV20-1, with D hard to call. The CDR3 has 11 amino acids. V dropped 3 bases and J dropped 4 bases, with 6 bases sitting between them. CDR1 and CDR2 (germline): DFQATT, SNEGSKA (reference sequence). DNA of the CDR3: TGCAGTGCTAGTGCGGGCACTGAAGCTTTCTTT. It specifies CSASAGTEAFF.

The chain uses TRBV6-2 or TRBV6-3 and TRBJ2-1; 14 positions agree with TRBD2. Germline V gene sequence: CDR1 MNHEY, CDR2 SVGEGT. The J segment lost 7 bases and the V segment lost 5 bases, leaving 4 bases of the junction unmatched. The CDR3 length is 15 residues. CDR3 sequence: CASSPGTSGRNEQFF. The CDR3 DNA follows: TGTGCCAGCAGTCCCGGGACTAGCGGGAGAAATGAGCAGTTCTTC.

The CDR3 here is CASSLGVTSPQETQYF. CDR3 nucleotide sequence: TGCGCCAGCAGCTTGGGGGTAACCTCTCCCCAAGAGACCCAGTACTTC. The J gene is TRBJ2-5, the V gene TRBV5-1; D call uncertain. CDR3 size: 16 residues. V lost 0 bases and J 1 base, leaving 13 bases between the germline ends. CDR1 and CDR2 (germline): SGHRS, YFSETQ.

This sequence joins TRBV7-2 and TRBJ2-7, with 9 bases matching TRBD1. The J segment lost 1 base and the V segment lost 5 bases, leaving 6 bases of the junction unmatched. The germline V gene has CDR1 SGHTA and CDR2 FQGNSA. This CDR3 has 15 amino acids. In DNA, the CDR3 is TGTGCCAGCAGCCATAGTGGGACAGGGTCCTACGAGCAGTACTTC. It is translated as CASSHSGTGSYEQYF.

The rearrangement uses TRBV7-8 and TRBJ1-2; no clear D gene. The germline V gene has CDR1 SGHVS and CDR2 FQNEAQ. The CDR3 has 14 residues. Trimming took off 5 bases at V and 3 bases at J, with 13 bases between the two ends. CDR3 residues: CASSLLQVDYGYTF. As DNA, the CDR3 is TGTGCCAGCAGCCTGCTCCAGGTCGACTATGGCTACACCTTC.

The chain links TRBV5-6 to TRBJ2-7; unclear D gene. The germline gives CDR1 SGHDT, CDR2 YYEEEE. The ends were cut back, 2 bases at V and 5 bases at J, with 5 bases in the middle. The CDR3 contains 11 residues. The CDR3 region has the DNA TGTGCCAGCAGCTTCGCAGACGAGCAGTACTTC. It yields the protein CASSFADEQYF.

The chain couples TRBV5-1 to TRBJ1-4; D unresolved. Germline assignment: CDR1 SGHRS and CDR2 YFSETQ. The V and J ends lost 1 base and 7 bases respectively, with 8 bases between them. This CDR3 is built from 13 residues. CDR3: CASSLPGSEKLFF. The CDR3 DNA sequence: TGCGCCAGCAGCTTGCCCGGGTCTGAAAAACTGTTTTTT.

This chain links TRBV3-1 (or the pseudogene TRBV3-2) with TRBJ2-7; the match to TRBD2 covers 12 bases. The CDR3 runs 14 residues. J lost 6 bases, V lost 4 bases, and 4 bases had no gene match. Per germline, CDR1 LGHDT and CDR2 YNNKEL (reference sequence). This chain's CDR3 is CASSRLAGEGEQYF. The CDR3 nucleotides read TGTGCCAGCAGCCGACTAGCGGGAGAAGGCGAGCAGTACTTC.

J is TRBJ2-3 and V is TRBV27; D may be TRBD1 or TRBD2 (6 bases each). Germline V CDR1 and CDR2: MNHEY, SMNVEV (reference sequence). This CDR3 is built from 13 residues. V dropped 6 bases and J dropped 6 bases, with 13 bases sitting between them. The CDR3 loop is CASRHFGGDTQYF. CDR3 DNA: TGTGCCAGCAGGCACTTCGGGGGCGATACGCAGTATTTT.

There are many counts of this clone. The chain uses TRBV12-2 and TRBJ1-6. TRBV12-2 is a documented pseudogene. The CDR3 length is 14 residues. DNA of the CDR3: TGTGCAAGTCGCTTAGCGCACTATAATTCACCCCTCCACTTT. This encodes CASRLAHYNSPLHF.